This T cell receptor (beta chain) derives from a study of regulatory T cells in long-lasting Graves disease. Study context: Persistent Graves' disease required over 5 years of antithyroid drugs and positive TSH receptor antibodies. General study points: Rather than thyroid tissue, only peripheral blood underwent study.

Germline CDR1 SGHTA, CDR2 FQGNSA. The V gene end was trimmed by 5 bases and the J gene end by 4 bases; junction bases not matched to a gene: 11. The CDR3 has 15 residues. This clonotype was observed at least ten times. What it binds is not known. Time point in this sample: persistent/refractory GD, antithyroid drugs over 5 years with positive TRAb. The authors made the TCR library using RNA they extracted from PBMCs. All patients originated from an endocrinology department located in Xi'an, China. Arm-PCR of CDR3 regions with iRepertoire HTBI primers generated TCR beta libraries. Under the authors' procedure: Roughly 65 TRBV and roughly 15 TRBJ segments were identified across samples. TCRdb re-analysed the multiplex PCR reads in MiXCR, keeping a single row per CDR3 protein. Clone size and V and J calls follow TCRdb, not the original study. The profile shows about 470,000 distinct CDR3 sequences, under 25% of them singletons.

The chain uses TRBV7-2 and TRBJ2-7; TRBD2 matches 7 bases. The clonotype comes from a female donor with Graves disease. Sequencing used peripheral blood mononuclear cells (PBMCs), obtained when the disease was refractory, from a patient treated with antithyroid drugs. The CDR3 spells CASSVTGLIKYEQYF. DNA for the CDR3: TGTGCCAGCAGCGTCACGGGACTAATTAAATACGAGCAGTACTTC.